One sample yielded the 22 T cell receptor beta chains listed below, sequenced in a study of T cell responses to AZD1222 COVID-19 vaccine. Sequencing used immunoSEQ multiplex PCR; TCRdb keeps in-frame clones, though not all of them. The sample consists of 200,000 or so clones, 75% to 90% of them appearing once. The material was peripheral blood, obtained on day 0 of AZD1222 vaccination. The receptor source for this set is an adult in good health.

The rearrangement links TRBV6-5 to TRBJ1-3; no reliable D call. V lost 7 bases and J lost 2, with 9 bases in between. Per germline, CDR1 MNHEY and CDR2 SVGAGI. CDR3 length: 13 residues. CDR3 sequence (DNA): TGTGCCAGCAAACTAAGGGCTGGAAACACCATATATTTT. This codes for CASKLRAGNTIYF.

The chain links TRBV2 to TRBJ2-1; 7 nucleotides align to TRBD1. Germline values: CDR1 SNHLY, CDR2 FYNNEI. Trimming at V came to 4 bases and at J to 8 bases, leaving 11 bases not matched to a gene. The CDR3 loop spans 15 amino acids. The CDR3 DNA reads as TGTGCCAGCAGTGTAACGAGACAGGGCTTCTATGAGCAGTTCTTC. Its protein is CASSVTRQGFYEQFF.

The chain joins TRBV19 to TRBJ2-7; D is possibly TRBD2 (6 bases). Trimming took 5 bases from V and 3 from J, leaving 14 bases between them. Germline V gives CDR1 LNHDA, CDR2 SQIVND (reference sequence). The CDR3 has 14 residues. The CDR3, as DNA: TGTGCCAGTAGTCTGTCCAGGGACTTCTACGAGCAGTACTTC. Translation gives CASSLSRDFYEQYF. The full variable domain, in which reference TRBV19 and TRBJ2-7 provide the parts outside the CDR3, is DGGITQSPKYLFRKEGQNVTLSCEQNLNHDAMYWYRQDPGQGLRLIYYSQIVNDFQKGDIAEGYSVSREKKESFPLTVTSAQKNPTAFYLCASSLSRDFYEQYFGPGTRLTVT.

This rearrangement joins TRBV10-3 to TRBJ2-3, with D unresolved. V dropped 2 bases and J dropped 0 bases, with 15 bases sitting between them. The CDR3 is made up of 17 amino acids. Germline CDR1 is ENHRY and CDR2 is SYGVKD. Here the CDR3 reads CAISERADPTSTDTQYF. The CDR3 coding sequence is TGTGCCATCAGTGAGAGGGCAGATCCTACTAGCACAGATACGCAGTATTTT.

V is TRBV5-1 and J is TRBJ2-6; 11 nucleotides line up with TRBD1. The CDR3 has 15 residues. The V segment lost 7 bases and the J segment 1 base; nucleotides outside the gene matches: 1. CDR1 is SGHRS and CDR2 is YFSETQ in the germline V gene. The CDR3 loop reads CASGQGASGANVLTF. The CDR3 region has the DNA TGCGCCAGCGGACAGGGGGCATCTGGGGCCAACGTCCTGACTTTC.

The J gene is TRBJ2-2, the V gene TRBV3-1 (or the pseudogene TRBV3-2); 7 bases line up with TRBD2. The germline CDR1 and CDR2 sequences are LGHDT and YNNKEL (reference sequence). The CDR3 has 16 amino acids. V lost 2 bases and J lost 4; bases outside the gene matches: 7. The CDR3 region is CASSQLVTSSTGELFF. The CDR3 nucleotides read TGTGCCAGCAGCCAACTCGTGACTAGCAGCACCGGGGAGCTGTTTTTT.

The chain has TRBV19 and TRBJ1-5; no clear D gene. The V end lost 0 bases, the J end lost 3 bases, and 6 bases lay between the germline ends. In germline, CDR1 is LNHDA, CDR2 SQIVND (reference sequence). This CDR3 has 14 amino acids. CDR3 loop: CASSIERINQPQHF. CDR3 coding DNA: TGTGCCAGTAGTATAGAGAGAATCAATCAGCCCCAGCATTTT. The full variable domain, in which reference TRBV19 and TRBJ1-5 provide the parts outside the CDR3, is DGGITQSPKYLFRKEGQNVTLSCEQNLNHDAMYWYRQDPGQGLRLIYYSQIVNDFQKGDIAEGYSVSREKKESFPLTVTSAQKNPTAFYLCASSIERINQPQHFGDGTRLSIL.

The chain is built from TRBV12-3 or TRBV12-4 and TRBJ2-7, with D tentatively TRBD2 (6 bases). The V gene lost 5 bases and the J gene lost 6 bases, with 14 bases spanning the gap. The CDR3 runs to 13 residues. CDR3 amino acids: CASSRDSMGEQYF. The CDR3, as DNA: TGTGCCAGCAGTCGGGACTCGATGGGCGAGCAGTACTTC.

The chain recombines TRBV5-1 with TRBJ1-2, with 9 bases lining up with TRBD1. Trimming at V came to 0 bases and at J to 9 bases, leaving 3 bases not matched to a gene. Germline V gives CDR1 SGHRS, CDR2 YFSETQ. The CDR3 has 13 amino acids. The CDR3 reads CASSLEGTGRYTF. Here the CDR3 DNA reads TGCGCCAGCAGCTTGGAGGGGACAGGGCGCTACACCTTC.

V usage is TRBV6-6 and J usage is TRBJ1-2; 7 bases align to TRBD1. CDR1 MNHNY and CDR2 SVGAGI come from the germline V gene (reference sequence). Trimming took 5 bases from V and 5 from J; bases not matched to a gene: 17. This CDR3 is 17 amino acids long. Here the CDR3 reads CASSRRTTGAEEYGYTF. In DNA, the CDR3 is TGTGCCAGCAGTCGCCGCACCACAGGGGCGGAAGAATATGGCTACACCTTC.

A single count supports this clone. The V and J genes are TRBV5-4 and TRBJ2-5; perhaps TRBD1 as D (6 bases). Germline loops: CDR1 SGHNT, CDR2 YYREEE (reference sequence). The CDR3 runs to 14 residues. Trimming took 0 bases from V and 3 from J, leaving 9 bases between them. The CDR3 region is CASSLGTEEETQYF. The CDR3 region has the DNA TGTGCCAGCAGCTTGGGGACAGAAGAAGAGACCCAGTACTTC.

The V and J genes are TRBV6-5 and TRBJ1-6; 8 bases are shared with TRBD1. The CDR3 is 13 amino acids. J was trimmed by 10 bases and V by 6 bases; bases with no gene match: 5. CDR1 and CDR2 from the germline V gene are MNHEY and SVGAGI. The CDR3 loop is CASRTGEVSPLHF. The DNA for the CDR3 is TGTGCCAGCAGGACAGGGGAGGTATCACCCCTCCACTTT.

About this clone: Sequence at one end of the junction differs from germline and may be a read error. Distinct nucleotide sequences in the sample also encode this CDR3. The chain employs TRBV7-2 and TRBJ1-2, with 7 bases lining up with TRBD1. Germline CDR1 and CDR2: SGHTA and FQGNSA. CDR3 size: 15 residues. The CDR3 DNA follows: TGTGCCAGCAGCTCAAGCCTAACAGGGGCTTCTGGCTATACCTTC. It translates to CASSSSLTGASGYTF. Filled out from reference TRBV7-2 and TRBJ1-2, the complete variable domain reads GAGVSQSPSNKVTEKGKDVELRCDPISGHTALYWYRQSLGQGLEFLIYFQGNSAPDKSGLPSDRFSAERTGGSVSTLTIQRTQQEDSAVYLCASSSSLTGASGYTFGSGTRLTVV.

A note on this clone: The sample holds other DNA sequences that translate to the same CDR3. The CDR3 DNA reads as TGTGCCAGCAGCCCGGGACAGGGCAACACAGATACGCAGTATTTT. It translates to CASSPGQGNTDTQYF. The rearrangement uses TRBV7-2 and TRBJ2-3; 9 nucleotides align to TRBD1. Germline lookup yields CDR1 SGHTA and CDR2 FQGNSA. V was pared by 5 bases and J by 2 bases, with 5 bases of the junction left unmatched. There are 15 residues in the CDR3. Using reference TRBV7-2 and TRBJ2-3 for the parts outside the CDR3, the full variable domain is GAGVSQSPSNKVTEKGKDVELRCDPISGHTALYWYRQSLGQGLEFLIYFQGNSAPDKSGLPSDRFSAERTGGSVSTLTIQRTQQEDSAVYLCASSPGQGNTDTQYFGPGTRLTVL.

The rearrangement joins TRBV19 to TRBJ1-5; D perhaps matches TRBD1 (6 bases). CDR1 and CDR2 (germline): LNHDA, SQIVND (reference sequence). Trimming removed 6 bases at V and 1 base at J, with 16 bases between. CDR3 size: 16 residues. The CDR3 spells CASRPLTGLSNQPQHF. CDR3 DNA sequence: TGTGCCAGTAGGCCCCTTACAGGGCTGAGCAATCAGCCCCAGCATTTT.

This clone was picked up one time. The chain combines TRBV7-9 with TRBJ1-2; 9 nucleotides match TRBD1. Germline V CDR1 and CDR2: SEHNR, FQNEAQ (reference sequence). V dropped 5 bases and J dropped 10; count of bases not matched to a gene: 5. The CDR3 is 12 amino acids. This CDR3 reads CASSPGQGDYTF. The CDR3 DNA reads TGTGCCAGCAGCCCGGGACAGGGAGACTACACCTTC.

This clone was counted once. This chain links TRBV7-2 with TRBJ2-7; 8 positions match TRBD2. This CDR3 has 14 amino acids. CDR1 is SGHTA, CDR2 FQGNSA, per germline. J was trimmed by 2 bases and V by 4 bases; bases with no gene match: 4. The CDR3 DNA sequence: TGTGCCAGCAGCTCCGGGACTAGGACCTACGAGCAGTACTTC. Its protein is CASSSGTRTYEQYF.

J is TRBJ2-7 and V is TRBV6-1; perhaps TRBD1 as D (6 bases). Trimming removed 2 bases from V and 7 bases from J, with 18 bases in between. This CDR3 is built from 15 residues. Germline lookup yields CDR1 MNHNS and CDR2 SASEGT. The CDR3 spells CASSEPGQRGEEQYF. The CDR3 nucleotides are TGTGCCAGCAGTGAACCCGGACAGCGTGGGGAAGAGCAGTACTTC.

The chain has TRBV6-5 and TRBJ2-7, with TRBD1 matching 9 bases. The CDR3 spans 15 residues. Per germline, CDR1 MNHEY and CDR2 SVGAGI. Losses at the gene ends were 2 bases for V and 3 bases for J; bases not matched to a gene: 5. The CDR3 loop reads CASSYRGQGSYEQYF. The CDR3 bases are TGTGCCAGCAGTTACCGGGGACAGGGAAGCTACGAGCAGTACTTC.

Only one count was recorded for this clone. The chain joins TRBV7-9 to TRBJ2-7; 9 bases fit TRBD1. CDR1 and CDR2 from the germline V gene are SEHNR and FQNEAQ (reference sequence). With V trimmed by 4 bases and J by 5 bases, 12 bases remained unmatched. The CDR3 spans 16 residues. This chain's CDR3 is CASSSRRDRVGNEQYF. CDR3 DNA: TGTGCCAGCAGCTCGCGGCGGGACAGGGTAGGGAACGAGCAGTACTTC.

A single count supports this clone. The chain couples TRBV18 to TRBJ2-1; D is unclear. This CDR3 spans 12 amino acids. Trimming removed 2 bases at V and 6 bases at J, with 5 bases between. The germline V gene has CDR1 KGHSH and CDR2 LQKENI. CDR3 DNA sequence: TGTGCCAGCTCACCAGGGGTCAATGAGCAGTTCTTC. Its translation: CASSPGVNEQFF.

The V and J genes are TRBV12-3 or TRBV12-4 and TRBJ2-3, with TRBD1 as a possible D gene (7 bases). This CDR3 is 13 amino acids long. V was cut by 3 bases and J by 4 bases, with 8 bases left in between. CDR3: CASSFRGADTQYF. In DNA, the CDR3 is TGTGCCAGCAGTTTCAGGGGGGCAGATACGCAGTATTTT.